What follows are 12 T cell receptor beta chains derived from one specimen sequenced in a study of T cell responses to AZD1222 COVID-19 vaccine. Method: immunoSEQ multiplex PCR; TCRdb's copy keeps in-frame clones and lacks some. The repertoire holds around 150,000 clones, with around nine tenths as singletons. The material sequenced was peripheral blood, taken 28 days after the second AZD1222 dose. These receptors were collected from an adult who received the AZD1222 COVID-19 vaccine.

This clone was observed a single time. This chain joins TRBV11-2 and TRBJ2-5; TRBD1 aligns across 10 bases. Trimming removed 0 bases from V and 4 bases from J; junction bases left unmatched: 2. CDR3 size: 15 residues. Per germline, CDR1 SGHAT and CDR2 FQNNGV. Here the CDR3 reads CASSLEDRGVETQYF. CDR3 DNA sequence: TGTGCCAGCAGCTTAGAGGACAGGGGGGTAGAGACCCAGTACTTC. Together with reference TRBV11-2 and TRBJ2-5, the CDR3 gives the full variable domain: EAGVAQSPRYKIIEKRQSVAFWCNPISGHATLYWYQQILGQGPKLLIQFQNNGVVDDSQLPKDRFSAERLKGVDSTLKIQPAKLEDSAVYLCASSLEDRGVETQYFGPGTRLLVL.

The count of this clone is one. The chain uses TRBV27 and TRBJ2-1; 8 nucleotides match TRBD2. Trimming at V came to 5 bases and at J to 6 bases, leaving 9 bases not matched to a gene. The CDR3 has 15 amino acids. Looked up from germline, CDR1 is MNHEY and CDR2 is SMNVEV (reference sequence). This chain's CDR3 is CASSTEGLGGNEQFF. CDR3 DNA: TGTGCCAGCAGTACAGAGGGACTAGGAGGCAATGAGCAGTTCTTC.

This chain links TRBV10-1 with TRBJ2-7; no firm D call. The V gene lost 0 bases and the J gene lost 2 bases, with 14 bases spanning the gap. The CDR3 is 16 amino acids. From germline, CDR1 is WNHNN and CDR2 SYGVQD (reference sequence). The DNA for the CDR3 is TGCGCCAGCAGTGAGTCGCCTTCCAGGATTGCCTACGAGCAGTACTTC. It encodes CASSESPSRIAYEQYF.

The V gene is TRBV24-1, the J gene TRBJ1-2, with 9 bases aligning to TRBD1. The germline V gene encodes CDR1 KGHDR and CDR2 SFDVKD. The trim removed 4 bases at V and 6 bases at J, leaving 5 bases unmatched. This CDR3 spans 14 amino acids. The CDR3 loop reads CATSEGQGLNGYTF. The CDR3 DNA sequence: TGTGCCACCAGTGAAGGACAGGGGTTAAATGGCTACACCTTC.

Written as DNA, the CDR3 is TGTGCCAGCAGTGCCTACAATGAGCAGTTCTTC. Translation gives CASSAYNEQFF. The chain carries TRBV27 and TRBJ2-1; no definite D call. The CDR3 totals 11 residues. Trimming stripped 5 bases from V and 2 bases from J, with 1 base between. Germline lookup yields CDR1 MNHEY and CDR2 SMNVEV (reference sequence).

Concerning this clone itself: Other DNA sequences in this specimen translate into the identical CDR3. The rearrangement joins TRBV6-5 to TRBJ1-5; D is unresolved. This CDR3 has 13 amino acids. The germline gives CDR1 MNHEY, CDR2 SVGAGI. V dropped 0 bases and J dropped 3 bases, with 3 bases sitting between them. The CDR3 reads CASSYSPNQPQHF. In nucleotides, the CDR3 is TGTGCCAGCAGTTACTCACCCAATCAGCCCCAGCATTTT.

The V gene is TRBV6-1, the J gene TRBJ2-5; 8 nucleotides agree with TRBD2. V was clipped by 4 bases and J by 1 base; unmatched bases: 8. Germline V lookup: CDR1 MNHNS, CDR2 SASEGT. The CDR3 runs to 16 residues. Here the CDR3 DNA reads TGTGCCAGCAGTGCCGGATTGCGGGAGGCCCAAGAGACCCAGTACTTC. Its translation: CASSAGLREAQETQYF.

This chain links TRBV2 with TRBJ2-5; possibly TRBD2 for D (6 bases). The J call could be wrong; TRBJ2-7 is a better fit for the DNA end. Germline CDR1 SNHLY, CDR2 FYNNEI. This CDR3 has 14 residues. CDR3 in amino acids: CASSGGDDSYEQYF. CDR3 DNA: TGTGCCAGCAGTGGCGGGGACGACTCCTACGAGCAGTACTTC.

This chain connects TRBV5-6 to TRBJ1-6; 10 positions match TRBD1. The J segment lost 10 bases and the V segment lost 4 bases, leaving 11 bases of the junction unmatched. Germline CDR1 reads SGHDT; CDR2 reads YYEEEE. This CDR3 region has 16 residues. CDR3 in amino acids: CASSTGTGAVGSPLHF. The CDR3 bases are TGTGCCAGCAGCACCGGGACAGGGGCGGTAGGATCACCCCTCCACTTT.

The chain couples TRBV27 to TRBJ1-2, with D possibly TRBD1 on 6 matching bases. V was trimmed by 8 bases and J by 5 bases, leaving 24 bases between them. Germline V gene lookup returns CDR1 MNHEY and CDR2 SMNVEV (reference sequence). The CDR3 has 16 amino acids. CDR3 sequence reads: CASPPRGEKVGYGYTF. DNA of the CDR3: TGTGCCAGCCCCCCGAGGGGGGAGAAGGTGGGTTATGGCTACACCTTC.

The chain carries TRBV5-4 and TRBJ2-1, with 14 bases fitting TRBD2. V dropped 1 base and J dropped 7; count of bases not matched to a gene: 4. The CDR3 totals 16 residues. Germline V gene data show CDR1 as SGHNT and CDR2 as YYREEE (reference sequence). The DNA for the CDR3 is TGTGCCAGCAGCTTGTGGGGACTAGCGGGAGATAATGAGCAGTTCTTC. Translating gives CASSLWGLAGDNEQFF.

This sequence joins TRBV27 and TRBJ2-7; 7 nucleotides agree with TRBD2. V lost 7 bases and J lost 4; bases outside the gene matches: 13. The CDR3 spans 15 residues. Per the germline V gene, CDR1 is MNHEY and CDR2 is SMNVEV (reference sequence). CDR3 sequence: CASTATLAKPYEQYF. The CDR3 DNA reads TGTGCCAGCACTGCTACACTAGCGAAACCTTACGAGCAGTACTTC.